The source of this TCR beta chain is a study of immune evolution from preneoplasia to lung adenocarcinoma. Some clones are missing from TCRdb's copy, which holds only in-frame ones; the method was immunoSEQ multiplex PCR. The table shows around 6,000 clones, with about 85% occurring only once. The sample holds one count of this clone. Macro-dissection enriched premalignant or tumor cells before nucleic acid extraction. V lost 5 bases to trimming and J lost 0 bases, with 17 bases between them. This CDR3 region has 16 residues. Germline loops: CDR1 MDHEN, CDR2 SYDVKM. The V and J genes are TRBV28 and TRBJ2-7; D is possibly TRBD1 (5 bases). Sequenced sample: FFPE invasive lung adenocarcinoma tissue. The TCR was taken from a person aged 50-69 years with lung adenocarcinoma. The CDR3 region has the DNA TGTGCCAGCAGTCAAAGGACAATTCTGAGCTCCTACGAGCAGTACTTC. It specifies CASSQRTILSSYEQYF. Based on the CDR3 plus reference TRBV28 and TRBJ2-7, the full variable domain is DVKVTQSSRYLVKRTGEKVFLECVQDMDHENMFWYRQDPGLGLRLIYFSYDVKMKEKGDIPEGYSVSREKKERFSLILESASTNQTSMYLCASSQRTILSSYEQYFGPGTRLTVT.